Below, 32 T cell receptor beta chains from the same sample are listed, as sequenced in a study of CD8 T cells in ankylosing spondylitis. TCRdb re-called the 5' RACE reads through MiXCR, storing one row per CDR3 protein. Found here are 250,000 to 350,000 distinct CDR3 sequences, roughly 20% of them singletons; the top ten hold 3.5%. The specimen sequenced was blood, either unsorted or a sorted T cell fraction (not recorded which). The receptors derive from a female donor with ankylosing spondylitis or in good health (not recorded which).

The V call is TRBV6-5, the J call TRBJ2-1, with 7 bases that match TRBD2. This CDR3 is built from 16 residues. V lost 0 bases and J lost 3; bases outside the gene matches: 5. Germline V lookup: CDR1 MNHEY, CDR2 SVGAGI. CDR3 loop: CASSYSASGFYNEQFF. The DNA of the CDR3 is TGTGCCAGCAGTTACTCGGCTAGCGGATTCTACAATGAGCAGTTCTTC.

This clonotype has ten or more counts. J is TRBJ2-1 and V is TRBV6-5, with D perhaps TRBD1 (6 bases). The CDR3 is 14 residues long. Trimming took off 0 bases at V and 10 bases at J, with 13 bases between the two ends. The germline V gene has CDR1 MNHEY and CDR2 SVGAGI. In nucleotides, the CDR3 is TGTGCCAGCAGTTACTCGAGGGGGTCGGGGGAGCAGTTCTTC. Translated: CASSYSRGSGEQFF.

A single count supports this clonotype. This rearrangement joins TRBV5-4 to TRBJ1-3, with unresolved D. CDR1 SGHNT and CDR2 YYREEE come from the germline V gene (reference sequence). V was pared by 2 bases and J by 0 bases, with 3 bases between. This CDR3 spans 13 amino acids. CDR3 region: CASSLASGNTIYF. Written as DNA, the CDR3 is TGTGCCAGCAGCTTAGCCTCTGGAAACACCATATATTTT. Using reference TRBV5-4 and TRBJ1-3 for the parts outside the CDR3, the full variable domain is ETGVTQSPTHLIKTRGQQVTLRCSSQSGHNTVSWYQQALGQGPQFIFQYYREEENGRGNFPPRFSGLQFPNYSSELNVNALELDDSALYLCASSLASGNTIYFGEGSWLTVV.

This clonotype was counted many times. The chain combines TRBV6-5 with TRBJ2-5; D gene unclear. This CDR3 comprises 14 residues. V lost 4 bases and J 0 bases, leaving 9 bases between the germline ends. CDR1 and CDR2 (germline): MNHEY, SVGAGI. The CDR3 sequence: CASSSQLDQETQYF. The CDR3 region has the DNA TGTGCCAGCAGTTCCCAACTGGACCAAGAGACCCAGTACTTC.

In its sample, this clonotype was seen a few times. The V call is TRBV24-1, the J call TRBJ2-7; D may match TRBD1 or TRBD2 (5 bases each). Trimming took off 5 bases at V and 6 bases at J, with 13 bases between the two ends. The V gene's germline CDR1 is KGHDR and CDR2 SFDVKD. The CDR3 is made up of 13 amino acids. The CDR3 DNA follows: TGTGCCACCAGTGGAGGGGCGAGGGGCGAGCAGTACTTC. Amino acid sequence: CATSGGARGEQYF.

For this clonotype: A read error may produce the germline difference seen at one junction end. The J gene is TRBJ2-4, the V gene TRBV20-1; 13 nucleotides agree with TRBD2. Germline V gene lookup returns CDR1 DFQATT and CDR2 SNEGSKA (reference sequence). The CDR3 has 18 residues. CDR3 sequence (DNA): TGCTGTGCTAGAGAAGGACTAGCGGGAGTTGGAGCCAAAAACATTCAGTACTTC. Encoded protein: CCAREGLAGVGAKNIQYF.

The V call is TRBV15, the J call TRBJ1-4; D is unresolved. Germline CDR1 and CDR2: LNHNV and YYDKDF (reference sequence). The CDR3 contains 13 residues. V shed 8 bases and J shed 2 bases, with 9 bases lying between them. The CDR3 sequence: CATEEMTNEKLFF. The DNA for the CDR3 is TGTGCCACCGAAGAGATGACTAATGAAAAACTGTTTTTT.

In this sample, this clonotype turned up once. The CDR3 protein is CSASHYTYEQYF. In DNA form, the CDR3 reads TGCAGTGCTAGCCACTACACCTACGAGCAGTACTTC. The chain employs TRBV20-1 and TRBJ2-7; no reliable D call. CDR1 is DFQATT and CDR2 is SNEGSKA in the germline V gene (reference sequence). The CDR3 extends over 12 amino acids. V was trimmed by 3 bases and J by 2 bases, leaving 8 bases between them.

The V and J genes are TRBV25-1 and TRBJ2-3; 10 bases map to TRBD2. Germline CDR1 MGHDK, CDR2 SYGVNS. The CDR3 is 15 amino acids. Trimming removed 6 bases from V and 2 bases from J; junction bases left unmatched: 5. CDR3 residues: CASRSGTSDTDTQYF. The CDR3 nucleotides are TGTGCCAGCAGATCCGGGACTAGCGACACAGATACGCAGTATTTT.

The chain has TRBV15 and TRBJ1-2, with D perhaps matching TRBD1 (5 bases). CDR1 is LNHNV, CDR2 YYDKDF, per germline (reference sequence). The V end was cut by 0 bases, the J end by 7 bases, with 9 bases between. The CDR3 spans 13 residues. This chain's CDR3 is CATSRDPGGGYTF. The CDR3 coding sequence is TGTGCCACCAGCAGAGACCCTGGGGGTGGCTACACCTTC. Looking up the rest from reference TRBV15 and TRBJ1-2 gives the full variable domain: DAMVIQNPRYQVTQFGKPVTLSCSQTLNHNVMYWYQQKSSQAPKLLFHYYDKDFNNEADTPDNFQSRRPNTSFCFLDIRSPGLGDTAMYLCATSRDPGGGYTFGSGTRLTVV.

The J gene is TRBJ2-5, the V gene TRBV3-1, with D uncertain. V shed 1 base and J shed 4 bases, with 7 bases lying between them. The CDR3 contains 13 residues. From germline, CDR1 is LGHDT and CDR2 YNNKEL (reference sequence). The CDR3 region has the DNA TGTGCCAGCAGCCAAGGTGTGGCAGAGACCCAGTACTTC. Translation: CASSQGVAETQYF.

This clonotype was recorded a few times. The chain carries TRBV20-1 and TRBJ2-1; weak D call: TRBD2 (5 bases). The germline V gene encodes CDR1 DFQATT and CDR2 SNEGSKA (reference sequence). The CDR3 spans 14 residues. The V and J ends lost 2 bases and 9 bases respectively, with 17 bases between them. CDR3 nucleotides: TGCAGTGCTAGAAGTGGGAGAGCCTCAAGTGAGCAGTTCTTC. This encodes CSARSGRASSEQFF.

V and J are TRBV4-1 and TRBJ2-5, with 9 bases lining up with TRBD2. Germline CDR1 reads MGHRA; CDR2 reads YSYEKL. J was trimmed by 1 base and V by 3 bases; bases with no gene match: 9. This CDR3 has 17 amino acids. The CDR3 coding sequence is TGCGCCAGCAGCCATCCGACTAGCGGCGTGATCCAAGAGACCCAGTACTTC. Translation gives CASSHPTSGVIQETQYF.

This chain links TRBV7-8 with TRBJ2-3; D gene uncertain. CDR1 and CDR2 from the germline V gene are SGHVS and FQNEAQ. There are 13 residues in the CDR3. With 3 bases removed from V and 5 bases from J, the gap between germline ends came to 9 bases. CDR3 sequence reads: CASSFSWGDTQYF. The CDR3 region has the DNA TGTGCCAGCAGCTTCTCGTGGGGAGATACGCAGTATTTT. Complete variable domain (other parts from reference TRBV7-8 and TRBJ2-3): GAGVSQSPRYKVAKRGQDVALRCDPISGHVSLFWYQQALGQGPEFLTYFQNEAQLDKSGLPSDRFFAERPEGSVSTLKIQRTQQEDSAVYLCASSFSWGDTQYFGPGTRLTVL.

This clonotype came up a few times. The chain couples TRBV6-2 or TRBV6-3 to TRBJ2-7; the D is unclear. From germline, CDR1 is MNHEY and CDR2 SVGEGT. The CDR3 length is 13 residues. V was shortened by 2 bases and J by 3 bases, with 8 bases between the two germline ends. CDR3: CASSYAVFYEQYF. Written as DNA, the CDR3 is TGTGCCAGCAGTTACGCCGTATTCTACGAGCAGTACTTC.

At least ten counts were recorded for this clonotype. The chain carries TRBV28 and TRBJ2-2, with D possibly being TRBD1 or TRBD2 (6 bases each). CDR3 length equals 15 residues. Germline CDR1 and CDR2: MDHEN and SYDVKM. V lost 3 bases to trimming and J lost 2 bases, with 10 bases between them. CDR3 region: CASSFGGRNTGELFF. DNA for the CDR3: TGTGCCAGCAGTTTTGGGGGGCGTAACACCGGGGAGCTGTTTTTT.

This clonotype has more than one count but fewer than ten. The rearrangement links TRBV24-1 to TRBJ1-2; D unresolved. Germline V gene sequence: CDR1 KGHDR, CDR2 SFDVKD. V lost 4 bases to trimming and J lost 5 bases, with 10 bases between them. The CDR3 length is 13 residues. Written as DNA, the CDR3 is TGTGCCACCAGTGACCCGAGATGGTATGGCTACACCTTC. Its protein is CATSDPRWYGYTF.

This clonotype has a handful of counts. This chain links TRBV7-9 with TRBJ1-2, with D hard to call. Germline-derived CDR1 and CDR2 are SEHNR and FQNEAQ (reference sequence). CDR3 length: 12 amino acids. V was cut by 4 bases and J by 4 bases, with 7 bases left in between. CDR3 coding DNA: TGTGCCAGCAGCTCCCGGGTCTATGGCTACACCTTC. Translated, it gives CASSSRVYGYTF.

The V gene is TRBV5-5, the J gene TRBJ2-1, with 9 bases lining up with TRBD2. Trimming removed 2 bases from V and 7 bases from J; junction bases left unmatched: 7. This CDR3 spans 15 amino acids. CDR1 is SGHKS, CDR2 YYEKEE, per germline (reference sequence). CDR3 amino acids: CASSLPAAGGNEQFF. Written as DNA, the CDR3 is TGTGCCAGCAGCTTACCCGCTGCGGGGGGGAATGAGCAGTTCTTC.

The genes are TRBV20-1 and TRBJ2-5; D is perhaps TRBD2 (6 bases). CDR1 and CDR2 from the germline V gene are DFQATT and SNEGSKA (reference sequence). This CDR3 is built from 11 residues. The CDR3 DNA sequence: TGCAGCGGGGGAGTCCAAGAGACCCAGTACTTC. This encodes CSGGVQETQYF.

This clonotype turned up a few times. The chain recombines TRBV4-3 with TRBJ2-3; D ambiguous. This CDR3 has 15 residues. Trimming stripped 0 bases from V and 6 bases from J, with 13 bases between. Looked up from germline, CDR1 is LGHNA and CDR2 is YSLEER. CDR3 region: CASSQDGKGRDTQYF. Written as DNA, the CDR3 is TGCGCCAGCAGCCAAGATGGGAAGGGCCGGGATACGCAGTATTTT.

The V gene is TRBV7-2, the J gene TRBJ2-7; 11 bases are shared with TRBD2. This CDR3 is built from 15 residues. J lost 1 base, V lost 4 bases, and 3 bases had no gene match. Per germline, CDR1 SGHTA and CDR2 FQGNSA. DNA for the CDR3: TGTGCCAGCAGCTGGGGGACTAGCGGTTCCTACGAGCAGTACTTC. Translated: CASSWGTSGSYEQYF.

The table lists this clonotype with a few counts. The junction shows a germline mismatch at one end, possibly a read error. The chain employs TRBV7-2 and TRBJ2-7; 10 positions match TRBD2. Germline V gives CDR1 SGHTA, CDR2 FQGNSA. The CDR3 covers 12 residues. CDR3 protein: CASSTSGTSVFF. In DNA, the CDR3 is TGTGCCAGCAGCACCTCCGGGACTAGCGTTTTCTTC.

This chain uses TRBV5-1 with TRBJ2-7; 9 bases agree with TRBD2. The CDR3 spans 15 residues. Germline V gene sequence: CDR1 SGHRS, CDR2 YFSETQ. V gave up 5 bases and J gave up 5 bases; unmatched junction bases: 11. The CDR3 loop reads CASRPGTSSTNEQYF. CDR3 nucleotide sequence: TGCGCCAGCAGGCCTGGGACTAGCTCCACCAACGAGCAGTACTTC.

A few counts support this clonotype. This chain joins TRBV7-9 and TRBJ2-4; no reliable D call. Trimming cost V 4 bases and J 8 bases, with 15 bases left between them. The V gene's germline CDR1 is SEHNR and CDR2 FQNEAQ (reference sequence). The CDR3 covers 14 residues. CDR3 loop: CASSSSRKLDIQYF. CDR3 coding DNA: TGTGCCAGCAGCTCCTCGAGGAAGTTAGACATTCAGTACTTC.

This clonotype was detected a few times. This chain links TRBV20-1 with TRBJ2-3; D possibly uses TRBD1 or TRBD2 (5 bases each). Germline-derived CDR1 and CDR2 are DFQATT and SNEGSKA (reference sequence). This CDR3 has 16 amino acids. V gave up 6 bases and J gave up 4 bases, with 23 bases separating them. The CDR3 DNA sequence: TGCAGTGCCCAAAACCGGGGACCCTCCCGGGCAGATACGCAGTATTTT. Encoded protein: CSAQNRGPSRADTQYF.

This clonotype was found a few times. V gene TRBV20-1 combines with J gene TRBJ2-5; D may be TRBD2 (7 bases). The CDR3 is made up of 13 amino acids. Germline loops: CDR1 DFQATT, CDR2 SNEGSKA (reference sequence). The V and J ends lost 6 bases and 5 bases respectively, with 16 bases between them. The CDR3 region has the DNA TGCAGTGCAAAGGAGGGGGGGGTGGAGACCCAGTACTTC. Its translation: CSAKEGGVETQYF.

This clonotype was recorded a few times. The chain carries TRBV6-2 or TRBV6-3 and TRBJ1-1, with 7 positions matching TRBD1. Trimming removed 5 bases from V and 7 bases from J; junction bases left unmatched: 10. From germline, CDR1 is MNHEY and CDR2 SVGEGT. This CDR3 region has 14 residues. The CDR3, as DNA: TGTGCCAGCAGTCCCCCCGGGACAGCCATTGAAGCTTTCTTT. This sequence encodes CASSPPGTAIEAFF.

This clonotype was seen a few times. V usage is TRBV20-1 and J usage is TRBJ2-3, with TRBD1 identical over 11 bases. The CDR3 consists of 15 residues. CDR1 DFQATT and CDR2 SNEGSKA come from the germline V gene (reference sequence). V shed 6 bases, J shed 8 bases, and the junction held 13 bases outside the gene matches. DNA for the CDR3: TGCAGTGCCAACAAGCCCGGGACAGGGGGGACTACGCAGTATTTT. This gives the protein CSANKPGTGGTTQYF.

This clonotype was counted only a few times. The rearrangement links TRBV29-1 to TRBJ2-5; 13 nucleotides agree with TRBD2. From germline, CDR1 is SQVTM and CDR2 ANQGSEA. V gave up 4 bases and J gave up 5 bases; unmatched junction bases: 7. The CDR3 is 15 residues long. CDR3: CSVGTSGSAGETQYF. In DNA form, the CDR3 reads TGCAGCGTTGGGACTAGCGGGAGCGCAGGGGAGACCCAGTACTTC.

The rearrangement joins TRBV9 to TRBJ2-7, with D tentatively TRBD1 (6 bases). The CDR3 spans 14 residues. V shed 3 bases and J shed 0 bases, with 10 bases lying between them. In germline, CDR1 is SGDLS, CDR2 YYNGEE. In nucleotides, the CDR3 is TGTGCCAGCAGCGGGGACATCAGCTCCTACGAGCAGTACTTC. Protein product: CASSGDISSYEQYF.

The CDR3 region has the DNA TGCAGTGCCCCGGGACTAGCGGTTAGCTCCTACAATGAGCAGTTCTTC. As protein: CSAPGLAVSSYNEQFF. V is TRBV20-1 and J is TRBJ2-1, with 11 bases that match TRBD2. The V gene end was trimmed by 6 bases and the J gene end by 0 bases; junction bases not matched to a gene: 7. CDR3 length: 16 amino acids. The germline V gene encodes CDR1 DFQATT and CDR2 SNEGSKA (reference sequence).